Listed here are 14 T cell receptor beta chains from one sample, sequenced in a study of control samples from healthy donors and cancer patients. The method was immunoSEQ multiplex PCR; TCRdb's version includes in-frame clones alone and lacks a portion of them. Seen here are 150,000 to 200,000 clones, roughly 91% observed once, and the top ten hold approximately 1.5%. Sequencing was carried out using blood. The receptors come from a woman in her 30s in good health.

V usage is TRBV4-3 and J usage is TRBJ1-6; 10 bases agree with TRBD1. This CDR3 is built from 19 residues. With V trimmed by 0 bases and J by 6 bases, 11 bases remained unmatched. Germline V lookup: CDR1 LGHNA, CDR2 YSLEER. CDR3 DNA sequence: TGCGCCAGCAGCCAAGATTCCCTGTCGGGACAGGGGTTTAATTCACCCCTCCACTTT. Translation gives CASSQDSLSGQGFNSPLHF.

On this clone itself: A much larger clone sits a single nucleotide away, making a read error possible. V is TRBV7-9 and J is TRBJ2-5, with D perhaps TRBD1 (6 bases). This CDR3 has 15 amino acids. The V gene lost 5 bases and the J gene lost 2 bases, with 15 bases spanning the gap. CDR1 is SEHNR and CDR2 is FQNEAQ in the germline V gene (reference sequence). The CDR3 spells CASSPPEQGQETQYF. CDR3 nucleotides: TGTGCCAGCAGCCCCCCGGAACAGGGACAAGAGACCCAGTACTTC.

The chain links TRBV6-5 to TRBJ1-1; no reliable D call. Germline-derived CDR1 and CDR2 are MNHEY and SVGAGI. Between the trimmed V and J ends, which lost 1 base and 0 bases, there was a span of 9 bases. The CDR3 runs 15 residues. CDR3 residues: CASSYLRVMNTEAFF. DNA of the CDR3: TGTGCCAGCAGTTACTTGAGGGTGATGAACACTGAAGCTTTCTTT.

V gene TRBV7-9 combines with J gene TRBJ2-3; 9 bases align to TRBD2. The CDR3 spans 15 residues. CDR1 is SEHNR and CDR2 is FQNEAQ in the germline V gene (reference sequence). J was trimmed by 3 bases and V by 5 bases; bases with no gene match: 6. CDR3: CASSPIAGETDTQYF. In nucleotides, the CDR3 is TGTGCCAGCAGCCCCATAGCGGGAGAGACAGATACGCAGTATTTT. The full variable domain, its missing parts supplied by reference TRBV7-9 and TRBJ2-3, is DTGVSQNPRHKITKRGQNVTFRCDPISEHNRLYWYRQTLGQGPEFLTYFQNEAQLEKSRLLSDRFSAERPKGSFSTLEIQRTEQGDSAMYLCASSPIAGETDTQYFGPGTRLTVL.

The chain has TRBV20-1 and TRBJ1-1; D not resolved. Trimming removed 4 bases from V and 1 base from J, with 4 bases in between. CDR1 DFQATT and CDR2 SNEGSKA come from the germline V gene (reference sequence). This CDR3 is 11 amino acids long. CDR3 sequence: CSAIENTEAFF. CDR3 nucleotides: TGCAGTGCTATCGAGAACACTGAAGCTTTCTTT.

V usage is TRBV3-1 (or the pseudogene TRBV3-2) and J usage is TRBJ2-2, with 7 bases lining up with TRBD2. The germline V gene encodes CDR1 LGHDT and CDR2 YNNKEL (reference sequence). The ends lost 0 bases at V and 6 bases at J; junction bases unmatched: 7. This CDR3 region has 16 residues. This chain's CDR3 is CASSQEEGAGSGELFF. CDR3 bases: TGTGCCAGCAGCCAAGAGGAGGGAGCGGGATCCGGGGAGCTGTTTTTT.

This clone has only one observation. V gene TRBV7-2 combines with J gene TRBJ2-1; TRBD1 aligns across 8 bases. This CDR3 region has 15 residues. CDR1 and CDR2 (germline): SGHTA, FQGNSA. J was trimmed by 4 bases and V by 5 bases; bases with no gene match: 7. The CDR3 sequence is CASSLRTGRYNEQFF. In DNA, the CDR3 is TGTGCCAGCAGCCTACGGACAGGGCGGTACAATGAGCAGTTCTTC.

This sequence joins TRBV25-1 and TRBJ1-4; D gene ambiguous. V lost 1 base and J lost 0, with 9 bases in between. This CDR3 contains 16 residues. Germline CDR1 reads MGHDK; CDR2 reads SYGVNS. Here the CDR3 DNA reads TGTGCCAGCAGTGAATCTCTTCAAGCAACTAATGAAAAACTGTTTTTT. Translated, it gives CASSESLQATNEKLFF.

The rearrangement uses TRBV18 and TRBJ2-5; TRBD1 agrees at 8 bases. The length of the CDR3 is 14 residues. In germline, CDR1 is KGHSH, CDR2 LQKENI. Losses at the gene ends were 1 base for V and 4 bases for J; bases not matched to a gene: 2. This chain's CDR3 is CASSPQTGAETQYF. DNA for the CDR3: TGTGCCAGCTCACCACAGACAGGGGCAGAGACCCAGTACTTC.

The J gene is TRBJ1-3, the V gene TRBV11-3, with D unresolved. This CDR3 is built from 13 residues. Trimming stripped 6 bases from V and 4 bases from J, with 10 bases between. Per the germline V gene, CDR1 is SGHNT and CDR2 is YENEEA. Here the CDR3 reads CASRDGGGNTIYF. The DNA of the CDR3 is TGTGCCAGCAGGGACGGAGGAGGAAACACCATATATTTT.

J is TRBJ1-6 and V is TRBV24-1; possibly TRBD1 for D (5 bases). V gave up 6 bases and J gave up 9 bases, with 8 bases separating them. This CDR3 spans 12 amino acids. Germline V gene lookup returns CDR1 KGHDR and CDR2 SFDVKD. The CDR3 bases are TGTGCCACCAGTACGGGGACTTCACCCCTCCACTTT. Protein product: CATSTGTSPLHF.

The chain couples TRBV28 to TRBJ1-5, with D perhaps TRBD1 (5 bases). This CDR3 spans 13 amino acids. Germline V CDR1 and CDR2: MDHEN, SYDVKM. Trimming stripped 1 base from V and 7 bases from J, with 8 bases between. CDR3 protein: CASSLLGEQPQHF. CDR3 sequence (DNA): TGTGCCAGCAGTTTATTGGGGGAGCAGCCCCAGCATTTT.

The chain joins TRBV28 to TRBJ1-1, with D possibly being TRBD1 (5 bases). The CDR3 loop spans 14 amino acids. Germline-derived CDR1 and CDR2 are MDHEN and SYDVKM. V lost 3 bases to trimming and J lost 3 bases, with 11 bases between them. CDR3 nucleotides: TGTGCCAGCAGTTTGGTGGGGGGAGACACTGAAGCTTTCTTT. Residues: CASSLVGGDTEAFF.

V and J are TRBV3-1 (or the pseudogene TRBV3-2) and TRBJ2-7; 9 bases fit TRBD2. There are 14 residues in the CDR3. Germline V gene lookup returns CDR1 LGHDT and CDR2 YNNKEL (reference sequence). J was trimmed by 2 bases and V by 1 base; bases with no gene match: 0. DNA of the CDR3: TGTGCCAGCAGCCAAGGGACTAGCGCCTACGAGCAGTACTTC. As protein: CASSQGTSAYEQYF.